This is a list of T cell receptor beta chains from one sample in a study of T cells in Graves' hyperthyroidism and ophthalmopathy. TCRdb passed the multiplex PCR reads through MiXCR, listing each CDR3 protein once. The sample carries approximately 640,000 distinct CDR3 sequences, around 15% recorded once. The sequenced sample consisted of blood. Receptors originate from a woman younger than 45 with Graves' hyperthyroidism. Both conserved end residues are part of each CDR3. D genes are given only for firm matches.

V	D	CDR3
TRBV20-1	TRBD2	CSASNGRSHNEQFF
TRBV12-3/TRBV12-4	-	CASSLGRIGRVNTEAFF
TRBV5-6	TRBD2	CASSPATSGSYEQYF
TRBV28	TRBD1	CASSMWGGTALNNEQFF
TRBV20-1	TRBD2	CSARGGTSTDTQYF
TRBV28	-	CASSFIGNGQPQHF
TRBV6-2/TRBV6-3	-	CASSYGVHGEQYF
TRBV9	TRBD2	CASSVLRGEALASEQFF
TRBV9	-	CASSPWQVYGGRLYNEQFF
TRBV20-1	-	CSAREGETQYF
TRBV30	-	CAWNLPPSGELFF
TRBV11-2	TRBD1	CASSYGQAKSGYTF
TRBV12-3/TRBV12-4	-	CASSFGRRDTQETQYF
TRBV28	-	CASRPDSDYYEQYF
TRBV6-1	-	CAGSPPGVDETQYF
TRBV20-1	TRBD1	CSARWDRGETQYF
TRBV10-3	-	CAISDRREETQYF
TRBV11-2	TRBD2	CASSLVRLAQHYEQYF
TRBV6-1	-	CASTKRETQYF
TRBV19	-	CASSIVGTDTQYF
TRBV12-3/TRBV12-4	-	CASSLGVPSSGNTIYF
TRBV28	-	CASSVGGRYTDTQYF
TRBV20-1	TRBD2	CSAPGLGSGRASRQYF
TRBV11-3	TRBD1	CASSPPGQMNTEAFF
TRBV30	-	CAWSPLFETQYF
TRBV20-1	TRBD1	CSARDPGQGPDTQYF
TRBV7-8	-	CASSLSRTANYGYTF
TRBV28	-	CASSSFRQARYNEQFF
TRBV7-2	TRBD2	CASSRLPGTSHNEQFF
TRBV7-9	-	CASSLEGQGFTDTQYF
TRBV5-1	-	CASSLIVGITRGTEAFF
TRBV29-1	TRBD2	CSVRGTSGNNEQFF
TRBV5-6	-	CASSLSTDLLLYGYTF
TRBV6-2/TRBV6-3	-	CASRTAIGEQYF
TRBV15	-	CATSIPPGTEAFF
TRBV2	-	CAGGGNGSPLHF
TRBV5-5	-	CASSQPGVHEQYF
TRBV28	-	CASSLTQDSGNTIYF
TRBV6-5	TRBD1	CASRYSPDRGGNQPQHF
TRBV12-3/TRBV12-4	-	CASSAAPGAPDTGELFF